The 5 T cell receptor beta chains given below trace back to one sample, sequenced in a study of T cell changes during pregnancy in multiple sclerosis. The table came from immunoSEQ multiplex PCR; TCRdb's copy has only in-frame clones and leaves some out. Seen here are about 68,000 clones, roughly 92% observed once, and the top ten hold approximately 3.3%. This material consisted of peripheral blood, taken after pregnancy. The source is a female donor in good health, enrolled as a control in a pregnancy study.

The chain has TRBV28 and TRBJ2-5; 7 nucleotides match TRBD1. Trimming at V came to 7 bases and at J to 5 bases, leaving 7 bases not matched to a gene. The CDR3 sequence is 13 residues long. Germline CDR1 reads MDHEN; CDR2 reads SYDVKM. The CDR3 sequence is CASTGQAPETQYF. The DNA for the CDR3 is TGTGCCAGCACAGGACAGGCGCCGGAGACCCAGTACTTC.

The chain is built from TRBV29-1 and TRBJ2-3, with TRBD1 matching over 7 bases. V trimming: 4 bases; J trimming: 5 bases; junction bases outside the gene matches: 12. The length of the CDR3 is 15 residues. The germline V gene encodes CDR1 SQVTM and CDR2 ANQGSEA. The CDR3 DNA reads TGCAGCGTTGCGCGGACAGGAGGCTCGGAAGATACGCAGTATTTT. This sequence encodes CSVARTGGSEDTQYF.

J is TRBJ2-1 and V is TRBV11-2; D not resolved. The CDR3 covers 13 residues. CDR1 and CDR2 from the germline V gene are SGHAT and FQNNGV. With 4 bases removed from V and 9 bases from J, the gap between germline ends came to 13 bases. CDR3: CASSSAALTEQFF. CDR3 in DNA: TGTGCCAGCAGCTCGGCGGCCCTCACTGAGCAGTTCTTC.

The CDR3 nucleotides read TGTGCCAGCAGTGTCCCGGGACAGGGGGGTTCCGAGCAGTACTTC. This translates into CASSVPGQGGSEQYF. This chain links TRBV28 with TRBJ2-7; TRBD1 matches 11 bases. The CDR3 is 15 amino acids. Looked up from germline, CDR1 is MDHEN and CDR2 is SYDVKM. V trimming: 5 bases; J trimming: 6 bases; junction bases outside the gene matches: 9. The full variable domain, its missing parts supplied by reference TRBV28 and TRBJ2-7, is DVKVTQSSRYLVKRTGEKVFLECVQDMDHENMFWYRQDPGLGLRLIYFSYDVKMKEKGDIPEGYSVSREKKERFSLILESASTNQTSMYLCASSVPGQGGSEQYFGPGTRLTVT.

The chain combines TRBV2 with TRBJ2-5; D not resolved. In germline, CDR1 is SNHLY, CDR2 FYNNEI. V was shortened by 4 bases and J by 1 base, with 4 bases between the two germline ends. This CDR3 is built from 12 residues. Here the CDR3 reads CASSGLQETQYF. For the CDR3, the DNA is TGTGCCAGCAGTGGGCTCCAAGAGACCCAGTACTTC.